The 16 T cell receptor beta chains given below trace back to one sample, sequenced in a study of memory CD4+ T cells and cytomegalovirus serostatus. Some clones are missing from TCRdb's copy, which holds only in-frame ones; the method was immunoSEQ multiplex PCR. The table records about 45,000 clones, less than 85% of them present only once. Single viable CD3+CD4+CD8-CD45RO+ cells were sorted as the memory CD4+ T cells. The source material was memory CD4+ T cells from blood. These receptors were collected from an adult in good health and CMV-seronegative.

The chain has TRBV19 and TRBJ1-4; D is ambiguous. Trimming cost V 3 bases and J 8 bases, with 13 bases left between them. Germline-derived CDR1 and CDR2 are LNHDA and SQIVND (reference sequence). This CDR3 spans 14 amino acids. The CDR3 loop reads CASSMSAGPEKLFF. CDR3 bases: TGTGCCAGTAGTATGTCAGCCGGGCCCGAAAAACTGTTTTTT.

V is TRBV2 and J is TRBJ2-1, with TRBD2 identical over 8 bases. Germline CDR1 and CDR2: SNHLY and FYNNEI. CDR3 length equals 14 residues. J gave up 9 bases and V 6 bases, and 10 bases lay outside the gene matches. The DNA for the CDR3 is TGTGCCAGCAGCCAGGGACCGGGGGGGGTTGAGCAGTTCTTC. Its protein product is CASSQGPGGVEQFF.

The chain recombines TRBV5-1 with TRBJ2-5; perhaps TRBD2 as D (6 bases). V was shortened by 1 base and J by 4 bases, with 17 bases between the two germline ends. This CDR3 contains 16 residues. CDR1 is SGHRS, CDR2 YFSETQ, per germline. The CDR3 sequence: CASSLIGSGGGETQYF. DNA of the CDR3: TGCGCCAGCAGCTTGATAGGTAGTGGGGGAGGAGAGACCCAGTACTTC.

This clone was counted between two and nine times. The chain links TRBV5-1 to TRBJ1-6; D remains unclear. The germline CDR1 and CDR2 sequences are SGHRS and YFSETQ. Trimming pared 0 bases from V and 8 bases from J, leaving 9 bases between. This CDR3 has 14 residues. As DNA, the CDR3 is TGCGCCAGCAGCTTGGATCCCCACTATTCACCCCTCCACTTT. Encoded protein: CASSLDPHYSPLHF.

The J gene is TRBJ2-5, the V gene TRBV15, with 8 bases matching TRBD1. Per the germline V gene, CDR1 is LNHNV and CDR2 is YYDKDF (reference sequence). The CDR3 is made up of 14 amino acids. V shed 5 bases, J shed 2 bases, and the junction held 4 bases outside the gene matches. Written as DNA, the CDR3 is TGTGCCACCAGCGGGGACAGGTTTCAAGAGACCCAGTACTTC. Amino acid sequence: CATSGDRFQETQYF.

V usage is TRBV9 and J usage is TRBJ2-2; D is unresolved. This CDR3 is built from 15 residues. Germline V gives CDR1 SGDLS, CDR2 YYNGEE. Trimming left V 2 bases short and J 2 bases short, with 10 bases between. The CDR3 DNA sequence: TGTGCCAGCAGCGTCTCCAGCCGAAACACCGGGGAGCTGTTTTTT. This gives the protein CASSVSSRNTGELFF.

This chain connects TRBV28 to TRBJ1-2; D unclear. The ends were cut back, 1 base at V and 2 bases at J, with 8 bases in the middle. The CDR3 contains 14 residues. Germline V gene data show CDR1 as MDHEN and CDR2 as SYDVKM. The CDR3 nucleotides read TGTGCCAGCAGTTTATTGGCGGGGAACTATGGCTACACCTTC. This encodes CASSLLAGNYGYTF.

This chain connects TRBV6-9 to TRBJ2-1; 9 bases are shared with TRBD2. CDR1 MNHGY and CDR2 SVAAGI come from the germline V gene. This CDR3 region has 15 residues. Trimming removed 3 bases from V and 8 bases from J; junction bases left unmatched: 8. CDR3 nucleotide sequence: TGTGCCAGCAGTTACAGGGCGGGGGGGTCGGATGAGCAGTTCTTC. It yields the protein CASSYRAGGSDEQFF.

V is TRBV7-8 and J is TRBJ1-2; D is uncertain. Germline V CDR1 and CDR2: SGHVS, FQNEAQ. This CDR3 comprises 16 residues. V lost 6 bases to trimming and J lost 4 bases, with 21 bases between them. The CDR3 nucleotides read TGTGCCAGCAGTCGGGGAATAGGAACGTCGGGCTATGGCTACACCTTC. Protein product: CASSRGIGTSGYGYTF.

V usage is TRBV5-1 and J usage is TRBJ2-5; D call uncertain. The V end lost 2 bases, the J end lost 2 bases, and 10 bases lay between the germline ends. This CDR3 has 14 residues. Per the germline V gene, CDR1 is SGHRS and CDR2 is YFSETQ. The CDR3 DNA follows: TGCGCCAGCAGCTTTGGGGTTGGGCAAGAGACCCAGTACTTC. As protein: CASSFGVGQETQYF.

This clone occurred a few times. V is TRBV5-1 and J is TRBJ2-6; TRBD1 is a possible D gene (6 bases). Trimming stripped 6 bases from V and 1 base from J, with 23 bases between. CDR1 and CDR2 from the germline V gene are SGHRS and YFSETQ. The CDR3 runs 19 residues. Written as DNA, the CDR3 is TGCGCCAGCATCGCTCTTCCCGGGACAAAAATTTCTGGGGCCAACGTCCTGACTTTC. Its protein product is CASIALPGTKISGANVLTF. Complete variable domain (other parts from reference TRBV5-1 and TRBJ2-6): KAGVTQTPRYLIKTRGQQVTLSCSPISGHRSVSWYQQTPGQGLQFLFEYFSETQRNKGNFPGRFSGRQFSNSRSEMNVSTLELGDSALYLCASIALPGTKISGANVLTFGAGSRLTVL.

This clone was counted once. The V gene is TRBV5-1, the J gene TRBJ2-2; no clear D. V lost 0 bases and J lost 6, with 6 bases in between. There are 13 residues in the CDR3. Germline V gene sequence: CDR1 SGHRS, CDR2 YFSETQ. In nucleotides, the CDR3 is TGCGCCAGCAGCTTGGAACCCTCCGGGGAGCTGTTTTTT. This sequence encodes CASSLEPSGELFF. Supplemented by reference TRBV5-1 and TRBJ2-2, the full variable domain reads KAGVTQTPRYLIKTRGQQVTLSCSPISGHRSVSWYQQTPGQGLQFLFEYFSETQRNKGNFPGRFSGRQFSNSRSEMNVSTLELGDSALYLCASSLEPSGELFFGEGSRLTVL.

J is TRBJ1-6 and V is TRBV27; 9 positions match TRBD1. The V and J ends lost 5 bases and 5 bases, in that order; junction bases with no gene match: 19. The CDR3 contains 20 residues. Germline lookup yields CDR1 MNHEY and CDR2 SMNVEV (reference sequence). CDR3 sequence reads: CASSAKPILSWDRDNSPLHF. In nucleotides, the CDR3 is TGTGCCAGCAGTGCAAAACCCATTCTTAGTTGGGACAGGGATAATTCACCCCTCCACTTT.

The chain links TRBV11-2 to TRBJ1-4; TRBD1 aligns across 7 bases. Germline values: CDR1 SGHAT, CDR2 FQNNGV. V lost 6 bases, J lost 1 base, and 8 bases stayed unmatched. There are 16 residues in the CDR3. The CDR3 loop is CASRQLRGRTNEKLFF. CDR3 bases: TGTGCCAGCAGGCAACTCAGGGGGAGAACTAATGAAAAACTGTTTTTT.

The rearrangement joins TRBV7-2 to TRBJ2-5; D gene ambiguous. Trimming took 3 bases from V and 4 from J, leaving 9 bases between them. The CDR3 has 13 amino acids. In germline, CDR1 is SGHTA, CDR2 FQGNSA. The CDR3 region is CASSFSSRETQYF. CDR3 nucleotide sequence: TGTGCCAGCAGCTTTTCCTCGCGAGAGACCCAGTACTTC.

The rearrangement joins TRBV6-5 to TRBJ1-1, with a tentative D call TRBD1 (5 bases). The CDR3 is 13 residues long. Germline-derived CDR1 and CDR2 are MNHEY and SVGAGI. V was trimmed by 2 bases and J by 3 bases, leaving 7 bases between them. CDR3 residues: CASSYRDDTEAFF. CDR3 nucleotide sequence: TGTGCCAGCAGTTACAGGGACGACACTGAAGCTTTCTTT.